Listed below are T cell receptor beta chains from one sample, sequenced in a study of T cell changes during pregnancy in multiple sclerosis. This table comes from immunoSEQ multiplex PCR, and its TCRdb copy is limited to in-frame clones, with some not included. The sample holds approximately 60,000 clones; roughly 94% are singletons and the top ten take approximately 0.21%. Sequencing used CD4+ T cells from peripheral blood mononuclear cells, obtained in the second trimester of pregnancy. The origin of the receptors is a female donor with multiple sclerosis, enrolled in a pregnancy study. Both conserved end residues are part of each CDR3. The order of the fields is D gene, clone size, V gene, J gene, CDR3 protein, CDR3 DNA. A D gene is named only where the DNA matches it firmly. Size values are once, few and many counts, or a class for expanded clones, and some rows have none.

D: TRBD2
size: NA
V: TRBV5-1
J: TRBJ2-6
CDR3: CASSLDGAGGGSGANVLTF
DNA: TGCGCCAGCAGCTTGGATGGGGCGGGAGGAGGGTCTGGGGCCAACGTCCTGACTTTC

D: TRBD1
size: NA
V: TRBV6-1
J: TRBJ2-2
CDR3: CASRQTGAGELFF
DNA: TGTGCCAGCAGGCAGACAGGGGCCGGGGAGCTGTTTTTT

D: NA
size: NA
V: TRBV30
J: TRBJ2-7
CDR3: CAWSELRLSTYEQYF
DNA: TGTGCCTGGAGTGAATTGCGGCTTTCCACCTACGAGCAGTACTTC

D: NA
size: NA
V: TRBV18
J: TRBJ2-1
CDR3: CASSPYGINEQFF
DNA: TGTGCCAGCTCACCGTACGGGATCAATGAGCAGTTCTTC

D: NA
size: NA
V: TRBV7-9
J: TRBJ2-3
CDR3: CASSLAQSTDTQYF
DNA: TGTGCCAGCAGCTTAGCACAGAGCACAGATACGCAGTATTTT

D: NA
size: NA
V: TRBV5-1
J: TRBJ2-7
CDR3: CASSLEFGGAEQYF
DNA: TGCGCCAGCAGCTTGGAGTTTGGAGGGGCCGAGCAGTACTTC

D: NA
size: NA
V: TRBV7-3
J: TRBJ2-5
CDR3: CASSSGVGETQYF
DNA: TGTGCCAGCAGCTCAGGGGTGGGGGAGACCCAGTACTTC

D: NA
size: NA
V: TRBV7-2
J: TRBJ1-1
CDR3: CASSPGVGRTEAFF
DNA: TGTGCCAGCAGCCCAGGGGTAGGACGCACTGAAGCTTTCTTT

D: NA
size: NA
V: TRBV5-1
J: TRBJ2-7
CDR3: CASSLVDKNYEQYF
DNA: TGCGCCAGCAGCTTGGTGGACAAGAACTACGAGCAGTACTTC

D: NA
size: NA
V: TRBV9
J: TRBJ2-7
CDR3: CASSVGPRGGDEQYF
DNA: TGTGCCAGCAGCGTAGGACCCCGCGGGGGCGACGAGCAGTACTTC

D: NA
size: NA
V: TRBV18
J: TRBJ2-1
CDR3: CASSPRRGLSSYNEQFF
DNA: TGTGCCAGCTCACCAAGGAGGGGCCTGAGCTCCTACAATGAGCAGTTCTTC

D: NA
size: NA
V: TRBV2
J: TRBJ1-1
CDR3: CASNEGGDFNTEAFF
DNA: TGTGCCAGCAACGAGGGTGGGGACTTTAACACTGAAGCTTTCTTT

D: NA
size: NA
V: TRBV9
J: TRBJ2-2
CDR3: CASSVGGAAGELFF
DNA: TGTGCCAGCAGCGTAGGGGGAGCGGCCGGGGAGCTGTTTTTT

D: NA
size: NA
V: TRBV7-2
J: TRBJ1-3
CDR3: CASSLAVVLSGNTIYF
DNA: TGTGCCAGCAGCTTAGCAGTAGTCCTCTCTGGAAACACCATATATTTT

D: NA
size: NA
V: TRBV15
J: TRBJ2-2
CDR3: CATSREGRPDTGELFF
DNA: TGTGCCACCAGCAGAGAGGGGAGACCCGACACCGGGGAGCTGTTTTTT

D: TRBD1
size: NA
V: TRBV27
J: TRBJ2-2
CDR3: CASSIHRTGGGELFF
DNA: TGTGCCAGCAGTATCCACCGGACAGGGGGCGGGGAGCTGTTTTTT

D: TRBD1
size: NA
V: TRBV9
J: TRBJ2-7
CDR3: CASSVGQGATYEQYF
DNA: TGTGCCAGCAGCGTAGGGCAGGGGGCGACCTACGAGCAGTACTTC

D: NA
size: NA
V: TRBV28
J: TRBJ2-3
CDR3: CASSHTQGRTDTQYF
DNA: TGTGCCAGCAGTCATACACAGGGTAGGACAGATACGCAGTATTTT

D: TRBD2
size: NA
V: TRBV7-2
J: TRBJ2-5
CDR3: CASGRAGETQYF
DNA: TGTGCCAGCGGGAGGGCCGGCGAGACCCAGTACTTC

D: NA
size: once
V: TRBV27
J: TRBJ1-6
CDR3: CASTFSALTNSPLHF
DNA: TGTGCCAGCACCTTTTCCGCACTCACTAATTCACCCCTCCACTTT

D: TRBD1
size: NA
V: TRBV9
J: TRBJ2-1
CDR3: CASSVTGDPYNEQFF
DNA: TGTGCCAGCAGCGTGACAGGGGATCCATACAATGAGCAGTTCTTC

D: NA
size: few
V: TRBV19
J: TRBJ1-1
CDR3: CASSIGRGTEAFF
DNA: TGTGCCAGTAGTATAGGCAGGGGCACTGAAGCTTTCTTT

D: NA
size: NA
V: TRBV27
J: TRBJ2-3
CDR3: CASSSTYHMERGAGDTQYF
DNA: TGTGCCAGCAGTTCCACATACCACATGGAGAGGGGAGCGGGAGATACGCAGTATTTT

D: NA
size: NA
V: TRBV29-1
J: TRBJ1-2
CDR3: CSVDRRQGFYGYTF
DNA: TGCAGCGTTGATCGGCGGCAGGGGTTCTATGGCTACACCTTC

D: NA
size: NA
V: TRBV2
J: TRBJ2-3
CDR3: CASSEARGRTDTQYF
DNA: TGTGCCAGCAGTGAAGCGCGGGGTCGGACAGATACGCAGTATTTT

D: TRBD1
size: NA
V: TRBV27
J: TRBJ2-7
CDR3: CASSLSGTGLEQYF
DNA: TGTGCCAGCAGTTTATCCGGGACAGGGTTGGAGCAGTACTTC

D: TRBD1
size: NA
V: TRBV7-9
J: TRBJ2-1
CDR3: CASSLTDRGSYNEQFF
DNA: TGTGCCAGCAGCTTAACGGACAGGGGTTCCTACAATGAGCAGTTCTTC

D: NA
size: once
V: TRBV7-3
J: TRBJ2-5
CDR3: CASSRTIQETQYF
DNA: TGTGCCAGCAGCCGGACAATACAAGAGACCCAGTACTTC

D: TRBD2
size: NA
V: TRBV6-1
J: TRBJ2-7
CDR3: CASSPGRVPYEQYF
DNA: TGTGCCAGCAGCCCGGGGAGGGTCCCGTACGAGCAGTACTTC

D: TRBD2
size: NA
V: TRBV28
J: TRBJ2-2
CDR3: CATRLAGEGGELFF
DNA: TGTGCCACGAGACTAGCGGGAGAGGGCGGGGAGCTGTTTTTT

D: TRBD2
size: NA
V: TRBV7-9
J: TRBJ2-3
CDR3: CASSLDWAGVRADTQYF
DNA: TGTGCCAGCAGCTTAGATTGGGCGGGAGTTCGTGCAGATACGCAGTATTTT

D: NA
size: NA
V: TRBV19
J: TRBJ2-2
CDR3: CASSSDSNTGELFF
DNA: TGTGCCAGTAGTAGCGACAGTAACACCGGGGAGCTGTTTTTT

D: TRBD1
size: NA
V: TRBV10-3
J: TRBJ1-2
CDR3: CAISEWGQGTGYGYTF
DNA: TGTGCCATCAGTGAGTGGGGACAGGGGACGGGCTATGGCTACACCTTC

D: NA
size: NA
V: TRBV10-3
J: TRBJ2-1
CDR3: CAISESARGPHSYNEQFF
DNA: TGTGCCATCAGTGAGTCCGCTCGCGGGCCACACTCCTACAATGAGCAGTTCTTC

D: NA
size: NA
V: TRBV19
J: TRBJ2-7
CDR3: CASSPGAGVYEQYF
DNA: TGTGCCAGTAGTCCAGGGGCGGGAGTCTACGAGCAGTACTTC

D: NA
size: NA
V: TRBV5-1
J: TRBJ1-3
CDR3: CASSPQGPPNAIYF
DNA: TGCGCCAGCAGCCCGCAGGGTCCCCCCAACGCCATATATTTT

D: NA
size: NA
V: TRBV12-2
J: TRBJ1-1
CDR3: CASRLGQGVKNTEAFF
DNA: TGTGCAAGTCGCTTAGGACAGGGGGTAAAGAACACTGAAGCTTTCTTT

D: NA
size: once
V: TRBV11-2
J: TRBJ2-3
CDR3: CASSPRGSVVTDTQYF
DNA: TGTGCCAGCAGCCCCCGGGGTAGCGTAGTAACAGATACGCAGTATTTT

D: NA
size: NA
V: TRBV28
J: TRBJ2-7
CDR3: CASSFRGSGVDEQYF
DNA: TGTGCCAGCAGTTTTAGGGGGAGTGGTGTGGACGAGCAGTACTTC

D: TRBD1
size: once
V: TRBV6-6
J: TRBJ1-2
CDR3: CASSHEYRDRGSGYTF
DNA: TGTGCCAGCAGTCACGAATACCGGGACAGGGGATCGGGCTACACCTTC

D: NA
size: NA
V: TRBV6-5
J: TRBJ2-5
CDR3: CASSYGQGGETQYF
DNA: TGTGCCAGCAGTTACGGGCAGGGGGGAGAGACCCAGTACTTC

D: NA
size: NA
V: TRBV4-1
J: TRBJ1-3
CDR3: CASSQFLGSGNTIYF
DNA: TGCGCCAGCAGCCAGTTCCTAGGATCTGGAAACACCATATATTTT

D: TRBD1
size: NA
V: TRBV10-3
J: TRBJ1-1
CDR3: CAIRRGGTGGTEAFF
DNA: TGTGCCATCAGGAGGGGCGGGACAGGGGGGACTGAAGCTTTCTTT

D: NA
size: NA
V: TRBV6-1
J: TRBJ1-2
CDR3: CASRAGAGGYTF
DNA: TGTGCCAGCAGGGCAGGGGCAGGTGGCTACACCTTC

D: NA
size: NA
V: TRBV29-1
J: TRBJ2-3
CDR3: CSVEEQGGDTQYF
DNA: TGCAGCGTTGAAGAGCAGGGGGGAGATACGCAGTATTTT

D: NA
size: NA
V: TRBV4-1
J: TRBJ1-4
CDR3: CASSQGTAGPQEKLFF
DNA: TGCGCCAGCAGCCAAGGGACAGCAGGTCCCCAAGAAAAACTGTTTTTT

D: TRBD2
size: once
V: TRBV7-3
J: TRBJ2-1
CDR3: CASSPLAGAYNEQFF
DNA: TGTGCCAGCAGCCCACTAGCGGGGGCGTACAATGAGCAGTTCTTC

D: NA
size: once
V: TRBV5-8
J: TRBJ2-1
CDR3: CASSLARREGNNEQFF
DNA: TGTGCCAGCAGCTTGGCGCGGAGAGAGGGCAACAATGAGCAGTTCTTC

D: NA
size: NA
V: TRBV28
J: TRBJ1-5
CDR3: CASSRTQAGNQPQHF
DNA: TGTGCCAGCAGTAGAACACAAGCGGGGAATCAGCCCCAGCATTTT

D: TRBD2
size: NA
V: TRBV27
J: TRBJ2-2
CDR3: CASKGSGSLNTGELFF
DNA: TGTGCCTCCAAGGGTAGCGGGAGCCTGAACACCGGGGAGCTGTTTTTT

D: NA
size: NA
V: TRBV9
J: TRBJ2-5
CDR3: CASSAGETQYF
DNA: TGTGCCAGCAGCGCCGGTGAGACCCAGTACTTC

D: NA
size: NA
V: TRBV7-3
J: TRBJ2-6
CDR3: CASSLGGSGANVLTF
DNA: TGTGCCAGCAGCTTAGGAGGGTCTGGGGCCAACGTCCTGACTTTC

D: TRBD1
size: NA
V: TRBV6-1
J: TRBJ2-1
CDR3: CASSDGQGAKTEQFF
DNA: TGTGCCAGCAGTGACGGACAGGGGGCGAAGACTGAGCAGTTCTTC

D: NA
size: once
V: TRBV7-2
J: TRBJ2-1
CDR3: CASSLSSTGKNEQFF
DNA: TGTGCCAGCAGCTTATCCTCCACAGGGAAGAATGAGCAGTTCTTC

D: TRBD2
size: NA
V: TRBV10-1
J: TRBJ2-4
CDR3: CASSEGIAGGRAKNIQYF
DNA: TGCGCCAGCAGTGAGGGGATAGCGGGAGGGAGAGCCAAAAACATTCAGTACTTC

D: NA
size: few
V: TRBV7-9
J: TRBJ1-4
CDR3: CASSLGALGAGSEKLFF
DNA: TGTGCCAGCAGCTTAGGTGCTCTCGGTGCCGGGAGTGAAAAACTGTTTTTT